This passage covers 20 T cell receptor beta chains from one sample sequenced in a study of identical twins. TCRdb itself ran the 5' RACE reads through MiXCR, one entry per CDR3 protein. The table records 200,000 to 300,000 distinct CDR3 sequences, about 10% of them present only once. The material sequenced was memory T cells sorted from blood. These receptors all stem from a man in his fifties in good health.

This clonotype was found many times. The rearrangement joins TRBV12-3 or TRBV12-4 to TRBJ2-5; a weak D match, TRBD2 (5 bases). The CDR3 has 12 residues. The germline V and J ends were trimmed by 3 bases and 5 bases, with 7 bases remaining between them. The CDR3 bases are TGTGCCAGCAGTTTGCGGGTGGAGACCCAGTACTTC. Protein: CASSLRVETQYF.

The chain couples TRBV9 to TRBJ2-3, with 8 bases lining up with TRBD2. With V trimmed by 7 bases and J by 4 bases, 5 bases remained unmatched. The CDR3 covers 13 residues. The germline gives CDR1 SGDLS, CDR2 YYNGEE. The CDR3 DNA reads TGTGCCAGCGGGTCGGGAGGGGCAGATACGCAGTATTTT. Its protein product is CASGSGGADTQYF.

CDR3 DNA sequence: TGTGCCAGCAGGAGGGACACCATGAACACTGAAGCTTTCTTT. Encoded protein: CASRRDTMNTEAFF. The chain combines TRBV6-2 or TRBV6-3 with TRBJ1-1; tentative D call: TRBD1 (6 bases). Trimming cost V 6 bases and J 0 bases, with 11 bases left between them. The CDR3 has 14 residues. Per the germline V gene, CDR1 is MNHEY and CDR2 is SVGEGT.

V gene TRBV10-3 combines with J gene TRBJ2-7, with a possible D match to TRBD1 (5 bases). The CDR3 is 12 residues long. Trimming took 3 bases from V and 5 from J, leaving 8 bases between them. Per germline, CDR1 ENHRY and CDR2 SYGVKD. The CDR3 region has the DNA TGTGCCATCAGTGACTGGGGCGACGAGCAGTACTTC. Translation: CAISDWGDEQYF.

This clonotype appeared many times. This chain connects TRBV2 to TRBJ1-2; no clear D gene. This CDR3 is 12 amino acids long. V lost 7 bases to trimming and J lost 2 bases, with 8 bases between them. The V gene's germline CDR1 is SNHLY and CDR2 FYNNEI. This chain's CDR3 is CASTLTNYGYTF. The CDR3 coding sequence is TGTGCCAGCACTCTTACGAACTATGGCTACACCTTC.

This clonotype was seen at least ten times. This chain uses TRBV5-1 with TRBJ2-7; the match to TRBD2 covers 10 bases. The CDR3 is 17 residues long. Looked up from germline, CDR1 is SGHRS and CDR2 is YFSETQ. J lost 4 bases, V lost 4 bases, and 14 bases had no gene match. CDR3: CASSLTSPGLAFYEQYF. In nucleotides, the CDR3 is TGCGCCAGCAGCCTCACCTCACCGGGACTAGCGTTTTACGAGCAGTACTTC.

V gene TRBV6-6 combines with J gene TRBJ2-1; TRBD2 is a possible D gene (6 bases). CDR3 length equals 11 residues. V shed 5 bases and J shed 10 bases, with 9 bases lying between them. In germline, CDR1 is MNHNY, CDR2 SVGAGI (reference sequence). CDR3 amino acids: CASSAGPEQFF. The CDR3 DNA sequence: TGTGCCAGCAGTGCGGGACCAGAGCAGTTCTTC.

This clonotype was counted only a few times. The chain recombines TRBV3-1 with TRBJ2-2; 7 nucleotides align to TRBD2. The V gene end was trimmed by 2 bases and the J gene end by 6 bases; junction bases not matched to a gene: 9. The CDR3 has 16 residues. The germline V gene has CDR1 LGHDT and CDR2 YNNKEL (reference sequence). The CDR3 spells CASSQSGGGPAGELFF. CDR3 sequence (DNA): TGTGCCAGCAGCCAATCGGGAGGCGGGCCCGCCGGGGAGCTGTTTTTT.

The chain carries TRBV7-2 and TRBJ1-4; no definite D call. Deletions cut 5 bases from V and 1 base from J, with 14 bases between. The CDR3 contains 16 residues. Germline V gene data show CDR1 as SGHTA and CDR2 as FQGNSA. Here the CDR3 reads CASSPNPRGTNEKLFF. Written as DNA, the CDR3 is TGTGCCAGCAGCCCTAACCCCAGAGGAACTAATGAAAAACTGTTTTTT. The full variable domain, in which reference TRBV7-2 and TRBJ1-4 provide the parts outside the CDR3, is GAGVSQSPSNKVTEKGKDVELRCDPISGHTALYWYRQSLGQGLEFLIYFQGNSAPDKSGLPSDRFSAERTGGSVSTLTIQRTQQEDSAVYLCASSPNPRGTNEKLFFGSGTQLSVL.

The CDR3 protein is CASSQDRLAEYTGELFF. The CDR3 coding sequence is TGTGCCAGCAGCCAAGATCGACTAGCGGAATACACCGGGGAGCTGTTTTTT. This chain links TRBV4-2 with TRBJ2-2; 9 bases agree with TRBD2. The germline V gene encodes CDR1 LGHNA and CDR2 YNFKEQ. This CDR3 has 17 amino acids. V shed 0 bases and J 3 bases; nucleotides not matched to a gene: 5.

CDR3 region: CASSRPGQGPETQYF. For the CDR3, the DNA is TGTGCCAGCAGTAGACCGGGACAGGGGCCCGAGACCCAGTACTTC. The chain employs TRBV2 and TRBJ2-5; TRBD1 matches 10 bases. The CDR3 contains 15 residues. Trimming cost V 5 bases and J 5 bases; bases outside gene matches: 8. Germline loops: CDR1 SNHLY, CDR2 FYNNEI.

This clonotype was detected many times. This chain joins TRBV7-2 and TRBJ2-1, with TRBD1 identical over 9 bases. Germline trimming cut 4 bases from V and 7 bases from J; bases unmatched to any gene: 5. Germline V gene data show CDR1 as SGHTA and CDR2 as FQGNSA. This CDR3 comprises 14 residues. CDR3 sequence reads: CASSYYRGRNEQFF. In DNA form, the CDR3 reads TGTGCCAGCAGCTACTACAGGGGGCGGAATGAGCAGTTCTTC.

This clonotype has at least ten counts. The chain carries TRBV18 and TRBJ2-3, with no clear D. CDR3 size: 12 residues. CDR1 is KGHSH, CDR2 LQKENI, per germline. V was shortened by 3 bases and J by 6 bases, with 7 bases between the two germline ends. Written as DNA, the CDR3 is TGTGCCAGCTCACCGGTTCGGGATACGCAGTATTTT. Protein product: CASSPVRDTQYF.

This sequence joins TRBV20-1 and TRBJ2-1, with 10 bases lining up with TRBD2. The J segment lost 7 bases and the V segment lost 3 bases, leaving 6 bases of the junction unmatched. The CDR3 has 14 residues. The germline gives CDR1 DFQATT, CDR2 SNEGSKA (reference sequence). In DNA form, the CDR3 reads TGCAGTGCTAGGAAACTAGCGGGATGGAATGAGCAGTTCTTC. It is translated as CSARKLAGWNEQFF.

The CDR3 DNA reads TGTGCCAGCAGCGTAGAGGGTACCCACTACAATGAGCAGTTCTTC. Translated: CASSVEGTHYNEQFF. The chain joins TRBV9 to TRBJ2-1; the D is unclear. From germline, CDR1 is SGDLS and CDR2 YYNGEE. This CDR3 spans 15 amino acids. V lost 0 bases to trimming and J lost 3 bases, with 10 bases between them.

The sample holds a few counts of this clonotype. This chain links TRBV30 with TRBJ1-2; D not certain. V dropped 3 bases and J dropped 8 bases, with 13 bases sitting between them. Germline V gene sequence: CDR1 GTSNPN, CDR2 SVGIG (reference sequence). CDR3 length: 12 residues. CDR3 nucleotide sequence: TGTGCCTGGAGGACTGGCGGAAACGGCTACACCTTC. Its translation is CAWRTGGNGYTF.

The chain carries TRBV4-3 and TRBJ1-1; tentatively, D is TRBD1 (6 bases). V shed 0 bases and J shed 5 bases, with 13 bases lying between them. The CDR3 contains 15 residues. Per germline, CDR1 LGHNA and CDR2 YSLEER. The CDR3 DNA is TGCGCCAGCAGCCAAGATGGGGTAGGGGGGACTGAAGCTTTCTTT. This gives the protein CASSQDGVGGTEAFF.

This clonotype was seen at least ten times. This sequence joins TRBV4-1 and TRBJ1-2, with no clear D. V lost 4 bases to trimming and J lost 1 base, with 10 bases between them. The CDR3 runs to 14 residues. CDR1 and CDR2 (germline): MGHRA, YSYEKL. The CDR3 DNA follows: TGCGCCAGCAGCCCAAGCAGAGATAACTATGGCTACACCTTC. This encodes CASSPSRDNYGYTF.

This clonotype turned up a few times. This CDR3 is CASNPQGNTGELFF. The DNA of the CDR3 is TGTGCCAGTAACCCACAGGGGAACACCGGGGAGCTGTTTTTT. V is TRBV19 and J is TRBJ2-2; maybe TRBD1 (6 bases). V gave up 7 bases and J gave up 1 base, with 10 bases separating them. CDR3 size: 14 residues. Germline CDR1 and CDR2: LNHDA and SQIVND (reference sequence).

This clonotype appeared many times. This sequence joins TRBV29-1 and TRBJ1-2; D gene uncertain. Germline CDR1 is SQVTM and CDR2 is ANQGSEA. Trimming took 5 bases from V and 4 from J, leaving 14 bases between them. The CDR3 has 13 residues. Here the CDR3 reads CSVLRSASYGYTF. DNA of the CDR3: TGCAGCGTTCTGCGCTCGGCGAGCTATGGCTACACCTTC.